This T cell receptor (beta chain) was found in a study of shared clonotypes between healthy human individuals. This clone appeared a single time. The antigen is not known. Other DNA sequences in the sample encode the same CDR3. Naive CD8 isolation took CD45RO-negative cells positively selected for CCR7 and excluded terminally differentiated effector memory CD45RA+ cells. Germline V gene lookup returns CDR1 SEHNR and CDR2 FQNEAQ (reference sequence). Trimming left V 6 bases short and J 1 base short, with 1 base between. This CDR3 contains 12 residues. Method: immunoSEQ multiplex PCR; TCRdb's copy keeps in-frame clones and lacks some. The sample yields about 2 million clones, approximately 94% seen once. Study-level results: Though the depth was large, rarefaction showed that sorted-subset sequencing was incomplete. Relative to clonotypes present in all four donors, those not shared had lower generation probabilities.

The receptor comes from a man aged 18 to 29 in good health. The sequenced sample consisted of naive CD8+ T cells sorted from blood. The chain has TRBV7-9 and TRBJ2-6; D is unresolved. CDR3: CASSSGANVLTF. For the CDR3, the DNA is TGTGCCAGCAGTTCTGGGGCCAACGTCCTGACTTTC.